Shown below are 15 T cell receptor beta chains from a single sample sequenced in a study of blood T cell repertoires in COVID-19. Libraries were prepared by immunoSEQ multiplex PCR; TCRdb keeps only in-frame clonotypes and omits some of them. The sample has approximately 300,000 clones, roughly 91% seen once. What was sequenced was peripheral blood. The receptors were sampled from a man aged 25-40 years with acute or convalescent COVID-19.

The chain links TRBV7-8 to TRBJ1-4; 7 bases match TRBD1. The germline CDR1 and CDR2 sequences are SGHVS and FQNEAQ. V shed 5 bases, J shed 8 bases, and the junction held 11 bases outside the gene matches. CDR3 length: 15 residues. The CDR3 sequence: CASSPLTGSGEKLFF. The DNA of the CDR3 is TGTGCCAGCAGCCCGCTGACAGGGTCAGGGGAAAAACTGTTTTTT.

The chain carries TRBV12-5 and TRBJ1-1; unclear D gene. Trimming took 2 bases from V and 11 from J, leaving 15 bases between them. CDR1 and CDR2 (germline): LGHNT, FRNRAP. The CDR3 is made up of 13 amino acids. The CDR3 protein is CASGLSPGSMAFF. The CDR3, as DNA: TGTGCTAGTGGTTTGAGTCCAGGATCTATGGCTTTCTTT. The whole variable domain, filled in from reference TRBV12-5 and TRBJ1-1, reads DARVTQTPRHKVTEMGQEVTMRCQPILGHNTVFWYRQTMMQGLELLAYFRNRAPLDDSGMPKDRFSAEMPDATLATLKIQPSEPRDSAVYFCASGLSPGSMAFFGQGTRLTVV.

The rearrangement links TRBV30 to TRBJ1-2; 7 nucleotides agree with TRBD1. Unmatched junction bases numbered 12, after V lost 4 bases and J lost 1 base. In germline, CDR1 is GTSNPN, CDR2 SVGIG (reference sequence). The CDR3 extends over 16 amino acids. The CDR3 region is CAWIFSGTAYNYGYTF. Here the CDR3 DNA reads TGTGCCTGGATTTTCTCCGGGACAGCCTATAACTATGGCTACACCTTC.

Written as DNA, the CDR3 is TGTGCCAGCAGCTTCCCCACATCAAGCACTGAAGCTTTCTTT. Residues: CASSFPTSSTEAFF. The chain joins TRBV5-6 to TRBJ1-1; D remains unclear. CDR3 length: 14 residues. The germline V gene has CDR1 SGHDT and CDR2 YYEEEE. Trimming left V 2 bases short and J 4 bases short, with 12 bases between.

This clone occurred many times. J is TRBJ2-3 and V is TRBV6-5; no clear D. The CDR3 length is 14 residues. The V end lost 0 bases, the J end lost 11 bases, and 15 bases lay between the germline ends. In germline, CDR1 is MNHEY, CDR2 SVGAGI. CDR3 in amino acids: CASSYSNSLPGQYF. In DNA, the CDR3 is TGTGCCAGCAGTTACTCGAATTCCCTCCCCGGGCAGTATTTT.

The chain links TRBV24-1 to TRBJ2-2, with TRBD1 identical over 7 bases. The CDR3 is made up of 17 amino acids. Germline-derived CDR1 and CDR2 are KGHDR and SFDVKD. V shed 4 bases and J 1 base; nucleotides not matched to a gene: 8. The CDR3 loop reads CATSDQPRTGNTGELFF. The CDR3 DNA is TGTGCCACCAGTGACCAACCCCGGACAGGGAACACCGGGGAGCTGTTTTTT.

V and J are TRBV11-2 and TRBJ1-5; the D gene is possibly TRBD1 (5 bases). CDR3 size: 14 residues. Trimming left V 5 bases short and J 6 bases short, with 14 bases between. From germline, CDR1 is SGHAT and CDR2 FQNNGV. The CDR3 spells CASSRGGGSQPQHF. In DNA form, the CDR3 reads TGTGCCAGCAGCCGCGGCGGGGGGTCTCAGCCCCAGCATTTT.

V usage is TRBV9 and J usage is TRBJ2-1; the match to TRBD1 covers 8 bases. V was clipped by 3 bases and J by 8 bases; unmatched bases: 10. There are 15 residues in the CDR3. Germline V lookup: CDR1 SGDLS, CDR2 YYNGEE. The DNA of the CDR3 is TGTGCCAGCAGCGCAGACAGGGGCCGGTACTATGAGCAGTTCTTC. Translated: CASSADRGRYYEQFF. Based on the CDR3 plus reference TRBV9 and TRBJ2-1, the full variable domain is DSGVTQTPKHLITATGQRVTLRCSPRSGDLSVYWYQQSLDQGLQFLIQYYNGEERAKGNILERFSAQQFPDLHSELNLSSLELGDSALYFCASSADRGRYYEQFFGPGTRLTVL.

The J gene is TRBJ2-2, the V gene TRBV5-1, with TRBD1 matching 7 bases. This CDR3 has 14 amino acids. CDR1 SGHRS and CDR2 YFSETQ come from the germline V gene. After removal of 0 bases from V and 5 bases from J, the junction contained 1 base not matched to a gene. The CDR3 region is CASSLGRGTGELFF. For the CDR3, the DNA is TGCGCCAGCAGCTTGGGCAGGGGGACCGGGGAGCTGTTTTTT.

The J gene is TRBJ2-7, the V gene TRBV29-1; 10 positions agree with TRBD1. V dropped 4 bases and J dropped 0; count of bases not matched to a gene: 6. Per germline, CDR1 SQVTM and CDR2 ANQGSEA. CDR3 length: 15 residues. In DNA, the CDR3 is TGCAGCGTTGGTCCCGGGACAGGGGTCTCCTACGAGCAGTACTTC. Its translation: CSVGPGTGVSYEQYF.

The V call is TRBV7-8, the J call TRBJ2-5; the match to TRBD2 covers 8 bases. The CDR3 spans 17 residues. CDR1 SGHVS and CDR2 FQNEAQ come from the germline V gene. V trimming: 8 bases; J trimming: 2 bases; junction bases outside the gene matches: 16. The DNA for the CDR3 is TGTGCCAGCTCCGCCCGGGAGCGGGAGAATTGGCAAGAGACCCAGTACTTC. The encoded protein is CASSARERENWQETQYF.

CDR3 nucleotides: TGTGCCAGCAGTAACGGGAACACTGAAGCTTTCTTT. This sequence encodes CASSNGNTEAFF. This chain joins TRBV28 and TRBJ1-1; no definite D call. CDR3 length equals 12 residues. V was trimmed by 5 bases and J by 1 base, leaving 5 bases between them. Germline assignment: CDR1 MDHEN and CDR2 SYDVKM.

The chain employs TRBV30 and TRBJ1-3; 8 bases are a match to TRBD1. V was clipped by 5 bases and J by 7 bases; unmatched bases: 7. Germline lookup yields CDR1 GTSNPN and CDR2 SVGIG (reference sequence). The CDR3 length is 13 residues. In DNA form, the CDR3 reads TGTGCCTGGGACAGGGGCATAGGTAACACCATATATTTT. The encoded protein is CAWDRGIGNTIYF.

This sequence joins TRBV5-6 and TRBJ2-5, with D possibly being TRBD2 (5 bases). Germline V gene data show CDR1 as SGHDT and CDR2 as YYEEEE. Trimming cost V 2 bases and J 5 bases, with 16 bases left between them. The CDR3 consists of 15 residues. CDR3 amino acids: CASSFRAGVGETQYF. In DNA form, the CDR3 reads TGTGCCAGCAGCTTTCGGGCCGGGGTCGGGGAGACCCAGTACTTC.

This chain links TRBV18 with TRBJ2-7; 9 nucleotides agree with TRBD1. Germline CDR1 is KGHSH and CDR2 is LQKENI. CDR3 length: 16 residues. V lost 2 bases to trimming and J lost 4 bases; unmatched junction nucleotides: 9. The CDR3 sequence: CASSPTKTGGVYEQYF. The CDR3 nucleotides are TGTGCCAGCTCACCAACTAAGACAGGGGGAGTTTACGAGCAGTACTTC.